The 27 T cell receptor beta chains reported below all come from one sample, sequenced in a study of monozygotic twins with cystic fibrosis. Sequencing was performed with immunoSEQ multiplex PCR; in TCRdb, only in-frame clones are kept and a portion is missing. The sample contains about 20,000 clones, approximately 87% of which appear only once. The source material was blood. The origin of the receptors is a woman aged 30 to 39 with cystic fibrosis.

The gene calls are TRBV11-2 and TRBJ2-3, with TRBD2 matching over 7 bases. J was trimmed by 1 base and V by 3 bases; bases with no gene match: 7. The CDR3 spans 16 residues. The germline CDR1 and CDR2 sequences are SGHAT and FQNNGV. CDR3 sequence: CASSFYGGSRTDTQYF. The CDR3 DNA reads as TGTGCCAGCAGCTTTTACGGGGGGTCACGCACAGATACGCAGTATTTT.

This clone has just a few counts. This chain connects TRBV4-3 to TRBJ1-5; D gene ambiguous. The CDR3 has 14 residues. V was pared by 0 bases and J by 3 bases, with 6 bases between. Germline values: CDR1 LGHNA, CDR2 YSLEER. CDR3: CASSQERVNQPQHF. The DNA for the CDR3 is TGCGCCAGCAGCCAAGAACGGGTCAATCAGCCCCAGCATTTT.

V is TRBV11-2 and J is TRBJ1-1; D possibly corresponds to TRBD1 (5 bases). From germline, CDR1 is SGHAT and CDR2 FQNNGV. The CDR3 totals 13 residues. V was pared by 3 bases and J by 5 bases, with 10 bases between. In DNA, the CDR3 is TGTGCCAGCAGCTTTAGCAGGGCGACTGAAGCTTTCTTT. This translates into CASSFSRATEAFF.

The sample holds one count of this clone. This chain connects TRBV9 to TRBJ2-1; 10 nucleotides match TRBD1. Germline V gene data show CDR1 as SGDLS and CDR2 as YYNGEE. V was pared by 2 bases and J by 9 bases, with 8 bases of the junction left unmatched. CDR3 size: 15 residues. The CDR3 region has the DNA TGTGCCAGCAGCGTGGGGGACAGGGGAATTGGTGAGCAGTTCTTC. This sequence encodes CASSVGDRGIGEQFF.

The V and J genes are TRBV2 and TRBJ1-2; D unresolved. V lost 1 base to trimming and J lost 7 bases, with 13 bases between them. The CDR3 has 14 amino acids. CDR1 is SNHLY and CDR2 is FYNNEI in the germline V gene. DNA for the CDR3: TGTGCCAGCAGTGAAGTATCGGGGAATCTTGGCTACACCTTC. It translates to CASSEVSGNLGYTF.

The chain uses TRBV19 and TRBJ1-2; 7 nucleotides agree with TRBD1. Per the germline V gene, CDR1 is LNHDA and CDR2 is SQIVND (reference sequence). The CDR3 consists of 14 residues. With V trimmed by 7 bases and J by 2 bases, 7 bases remained unmatched. In DNA, the CDR3 is TGTGCCAGTACCCAGGGGGAGGTCAACTATGGCTACACCTTC. As protein: CASTQGEVNYGYTF.

This chain uses TRBV23-1 with TRBJ1-2; TRBD1 might be the D (5 bases). TRBV23-1 is marked as an open reading frame, function uncertain. The CDR3 is made up of 22 amino acids. V lost 2 bases, J lost 0 bases, and 31 bases lay in between. CDR3 sequence: CASSQAYGIEGRAGRANYGYTF. The CDR3 nucleotides read TGCGCCAGCAGTCAAGCCTACGGGATAGAGGGCAGGGCGGGACGAGCTAACTATGGCTACACCTTC.

The chain has TRBV11-2 and TRBJ2-5; no firm D call. V lost 0 bases and J 6 bases, leaving 11 bases between the germline ends. The germline V gene encodes CDR1 SGHAT and CDR2 FQNNGV. The CDR3 consists of 14 residues. The CDR3 DNA follows: TGTGCCAGCAGCTTAGATGTGGCAGTCCAGACCCAGTACTTC. Translation gives CASSLDVAVQTQYF.

The chain couples TRBV18 to TRBJ1-1; no firm D call. V lost 3 bases and J lost 2, with 7 bases in between. The CDR3 runs 13 residues. The germline gives CDR1 KGHSH, CDR2 LQKENI. The CDR3 sequence is CASSPAVNTEAFF. The DNA for the CDR3 is TGTGCCAGCTCACCGGCCGTTAACACTGAAGCTTTCTTT.

This chain links TRBV4-2 with TRBJ2-5; TRBD1 aligns across 7 bases. Germline loops: CDR1 LGHNA, CDR2 YNFKEQ. Trimming at V came to 4 bases and at J to 2 bases, leaving 4 bases not matched to a gene. The CDR3 runs 14 residues. The DNA for the CDR3 is TGTGCCAGCAGCCTACAGGGGCCGCAAGAGACCCAGTACTTC. This gives the protein CASSLQGPQETQYF.

CDR3 protein: CASSKKGSPGGAYEQYF. In nucleotides, the CDR3 is TGTGCCAGCAGCAAAAAAGGATCCCCTGGGGGGGCCTACGAGCAGTACTTC. The V and J genes are TRBV21-1 and TRBJ2-7; the table calls TRBD2, which could not be checked here. TRBV21-1 is assigned pseudogene status. The CDR3 covers 17 residues.

Points on this clone: The junction does not match germline at one end; this may be a read error. V gene TRBV29-1 combines with J gene TRBJ2-5, with D tentatively TRBD2 (6 bases). The CDR3 extends over 11 amino acids. Germline CDR1 and CDR2: SQVTM and ANQGSEA. In nucleotides, the CDR3 is TGCAGCGCTGAATTCGGGGGGACCCAGTACTTC. This codes for CSAEFGGTQYF.

The rearrangement uses TRBV6-5 and TRBJ2-7; TRBD1 agrees at 8 bases. With V trimmed by 6 bases and J by 5 bases, 12 bases remained unmatched. The germline gives CDR1 MNHEY, CDR2 SVGAGI. The CDR3 has 15 residues. CDR3 nucleotides: TGTGCCAGCAGCCGAGGGGACAGGCCAGCACACGAGCAGTACTTC. The encoded protein is CASSRGDRPAHEQYF.

The V and J genes are TRBV6-1 and TRBJ2-2, with D uncertain. The germline V gene has CDR1 MNHNS and CDR2 SASEGT. V lost 5 bases to trimming and J lost 2 bases, with 12 bases between them. The CDR3 runs 15 residues. DNA for the CDR3: TGTGCCAGCAGTCCAAGTCGGGTTAACACCGGGGAGCTGTTTTTT. It translates to CASSPSRVNTGELFF.

V and J are TRBV18 and TRBJ2-1; 10 bases match TRBD1. CDR3 length: 15 residues. V trimming: 4 bases; J trimming: 4 bases; junction bases outside the gene matches: 4. The germline gives CDR1 KGHSH, CDR2 LQKENI. The CDR3 is CASSLTGGAYNEQFF. In nucleotides, the CDR3 is TGTGCCAGCTCACTGACAGGGGGCGCGTACAATGAGCAGTTCTTC.

The rearrangement uses TRBV5-4 and TRBJ2-1; no definite D call. The CDR3 sequence is 12 residues long. Between the trimmed V and J ends, which lost 2 bases and 8 bases, there was a span of 8 bases. Germline V lookup: CDR1 SGHNT, CDR2 YYREEE (reference sequence). CDR3 residues: CASSFVHDEQFF. CDR3 coding DNA: TGTGCCAGCAGCTTTGTTCACGATGAGCAGTTCTTC.

This clone was counted a single time. CDR3 protein: CASSPPWTGGYGSYNSPLHF. The CDR3 DNA follows: TGTGCCAGCTCACCACCGTGGACAGGGGGCTATGGATCCTATAATTCACCCCTCCACTTT. The chain is built from TRBV18 and TRBJ1-6, with 11 bases aligning to TRBD1. This CDR3 spans 20 amino acids. With 0 bases clipped from V and 1 base from J, the junction kept 8 bases outside the gene matches. CDR1 is KGHSH, CDR2 LQKENI, per germline.

The chain combines TRBV2 with TRBJ2-4; TRBD2 might be the D (7 bases). V was cut by 1 base and J by 2 bases, with 15 bases left in between. Germline CDR1 reads SNHLY; CDR2 reads FYNNEI. This CDR3 is 17 amino acids long. Written as DNA, the CDR3 is TGTGCCAGCAGTGAAGTGGGGGGGGCCGTCCCCAAAAACATTCAGTACTTC. It codes for CASSEVGGAVPKNIQYF.

In DNA form, the CDR3 reads TGTGCCAGCACCTCCCCCGGGCCGGGGGAGACCCAGTACTTC. Encoded protein: CASTSPGPGETQYF. The gene calls are TRBV5-4 and TRBJ2-5; maybe TRBD2 (5 bases). The CDR3 extends over 14 amino acids. V was clipped by 6 bases and J by 5 bases, with 17 bases between them. From germline, CDR1 is SGHNT and CDR2 YYREEE (reference sequence).

This clone has only a few counts. This chain links TRBV4-1 with TRBJ1-1; no clear D. The V gene's germline CDR1 is MGHRA and CDR2 YSYEKL. This CDR3 comprises 15 residues. With 0 bases removed from V and 5 bases from J, the gap between germline ends came to 13 bases. The DNA of the CDR3 is TGCGCCAGCAGCCAAGAATGGACCGTTAAGACTGAAGCTTTCTTT. The encoded protein is CASSQEWTVKTEAFF.

The CDR3 region has the DNA TGTGCCAGCAGCCGCACCCCCCAGAGCCGCTACGAGCAGTACTTC. This gives the protein CASSRTPQSRYEQYF. The J gene is TRBJ2-7, the V gene TRBV5-8; D call uncertain. From germline, CDR1 is SGHTS and CDR2 YDEGEE. This CDR3 has 15 amino acids. V lost 4 bases and J 3 bases, leaving 17 bases between the germline ends.

This clone was observed a single time. CDR3 protein: CASSLASMGAGYGYTF. CDR3 sequence (DNA): TGTGCCAGCAGCTTAGCGTCTATGGGAGCAGGCTATGGCTACACCTTC. J is TRBJ1-2 and V is TRBV7-9; D is ambiguous. The CDR3 spans 16 residues. Looked up from germline, CDR1 is SEHNR and CDR2 is FQNEAQ (reference sequence). Between the trimmed V and J ends, which lost 0 bases and 4 bases, there was a span of 15 bases.

This clone was seen just once. V and J are TRBV27 and TRBJ2-3; possibly TRBD2 for D (5 bases). There are 14 residues in the CDR3. Germline assignment: CDR1 MNHEY and CDR2 SMNVEV (reference sequence). V was pared by 3 bases and J by 0 bases, with 7 bases between. The CDR3 is CASSLGVSTDTQYF. For the CDR3, the DNA is TGTGCCAGCAGTTTGGGAGTTAGCACAGATACGCAGTATTTT.

This clone has a single count. The V and J genes are TRBV6-6 and TRBJ1-6; no firm D call. Germline CDR1 is MNHNY and CDR2 is SVGAGI (reference sequence). The CDR3 contains 13 residues. CDR3 amino acids: CASGHGNNSPLHF. DNA of the CDR3: TGTGCGTCCGGGCACGGAAATAATTCACCCCTCCACTTT.

The genes are TRBV19 and TRBJ2-1; D remains unclear. V shed 4 bases and J shed 0 bases, with 10 bases lying between them. The V gene's germline CDR1 is LNHDA and CDR2 SQIVND (reference sequence). This CDR3 is 15 amino acids long. CDR3 DNA: TGTGCCAGTAGTACGATAAGTGGCTCCTACAATGAGCAGTTCTTC. It is translated as CASSTISGSYNEQFF.

The gene calls are TRBV29-1 and TRBJ1-1, with 9 bases aligning to TRBD1. Germline V gene lookup returns CDR1 SQVTM and CDR2 ANQGSEA. There are 12 residues in the CDR3. V lost 4 bases and J lost 6; bases outside the gene matches: 3. The DNA for the CDR3 is TGCAGCGTTGTATGGGACAGGGCTGAAGCTTTCTTT. This translates into CSVVWDRAEAFF. Supplemented by reference TRBV29-1 and TRBJ1-1, the full variable domain reads SAVISQKPSRDICQRGTSLTIQCQVDSQVTMMFWYRQQPGQSLTLIATANQGSEATYESGFVIDKFPISRPNLTFSTLTVSNMSPEDSSIYLCSVVWDRAEAFFGQGTRLTVV.

This chain connects TRBV9 to TRBJ2-5, with TRBD2 identical over 8 bases. CDR1 is SGDLS and CDR2 is YYNGEE in the germline V gene. V lost 0 bases, J lost 7 bases, and 14 bases stayed unmatched. The CDR3 runs 17 residues. CDR3 sequence reads: CASSVDRGLAAGGTQYF. CDR3 coding DNA: TGTGCCAGCAGCGTAGATCGGGGGCTAGCGGCGGGGGGGACCCAGTACTTC.